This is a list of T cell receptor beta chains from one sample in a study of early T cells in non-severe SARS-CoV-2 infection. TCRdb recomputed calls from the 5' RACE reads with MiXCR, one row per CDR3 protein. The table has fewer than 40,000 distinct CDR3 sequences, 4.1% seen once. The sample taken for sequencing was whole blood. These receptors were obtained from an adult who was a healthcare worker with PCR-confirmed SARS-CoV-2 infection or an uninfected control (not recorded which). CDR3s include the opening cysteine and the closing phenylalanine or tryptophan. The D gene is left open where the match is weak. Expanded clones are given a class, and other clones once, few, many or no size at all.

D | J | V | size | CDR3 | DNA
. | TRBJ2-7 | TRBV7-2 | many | CASSSFVGGVGYEQYF | TGTGCCAGCAGCTCCTTCGTGGGGGGCGTGGGATACGAGCAGTACTTC
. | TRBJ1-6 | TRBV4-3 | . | CASSQDPNSPLHF | TGCGCCAGCAGCCAAGATCCGAATTCACCCCTCCACTTT
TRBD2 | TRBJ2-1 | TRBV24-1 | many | CATRVEREGRNEQFF | TGTGCCACCAGGGTAGAGCGGGAGGGCCGCAATGAGCAGTTCTTC
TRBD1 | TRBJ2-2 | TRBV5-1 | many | CASSSPSDRANTGELFF | TGCGCCAGCAGCTCCCCATCCGACAGGGCGAACACCGGGGAGCTGTTTTTT
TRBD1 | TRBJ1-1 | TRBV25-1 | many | CASTSRGAVYTEAFF | TGTGCCAGCACCTCCAGGGGGGCCGTTTACACTGAAGCTTTCTTT
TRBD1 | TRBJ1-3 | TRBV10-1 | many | CASSESADPGQGRPIYF | TGCGCCAGCAGTGAGTCTGCCGACCCGGGACAGGGACGACCCATATATTTT
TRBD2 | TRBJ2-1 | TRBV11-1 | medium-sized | CASSLGLAEVGEQFF | TGTGCCAGCAGCTTAGGACTAGCCGAAGTAGGTGAGCAGTTCTTC
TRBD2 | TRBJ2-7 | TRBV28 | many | CASSSAGERGIYEQYF | TGTGCCAGCAGTTCCGCCGGGGAGCGGGGAATATACGAGCAGTACTTC
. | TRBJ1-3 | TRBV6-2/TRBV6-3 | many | CASSFNRDSGNTIYF | TGTGCCAGCAGTTTCAACAGGGACTCTGGAAACACCATATATTTT
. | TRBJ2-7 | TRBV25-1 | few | CASSHGAQVYEQYF | TGTGCCAGCAGTCACGGGGCGCAAGTCTACGAGCAGTACTTC
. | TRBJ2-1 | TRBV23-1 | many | CASSFSGCSYNEQFF | TGCGCCAGCAGTTTTTCGGGATGCTCCTACAATGAGCAGTTCTTC
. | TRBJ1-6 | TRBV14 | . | CASSQTGSPLHF | TGTGCCAGCAGCCAAACGGGATCACCCCTCCACTTT
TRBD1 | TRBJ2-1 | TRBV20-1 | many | CSARDTGTVSEQFF | TGCAGTGCTAGAGACACCGGGACAGTCAGTGAGCAGTTCTTC
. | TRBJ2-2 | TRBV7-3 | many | CASSFTGRVETGELFF | TGTGCCAGCAGCTTTACAGGGCGCGTGGAAACCGGGGAGCTGTTTTTT
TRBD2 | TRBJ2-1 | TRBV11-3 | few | CASSPGTSGTPFF | TGTGCCAGCAGCCCTGGGACTAGCGGGACTCCGTTCTTC
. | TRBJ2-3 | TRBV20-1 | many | CSASIGLDTQYF | TGCAGTGCTAGTATCGGGTTGGATACGCAGTATTTT
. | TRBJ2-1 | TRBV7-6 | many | CASSPWIKGNEQFF | TGTGCCAGCAGCCCCTGGATCAAAGGGAATGAGCAGTTCTTC
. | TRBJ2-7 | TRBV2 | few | CASRGTKYEQYF | TGTGCCAGCAGAGGGACAAAATACGAGCAGTACTTC
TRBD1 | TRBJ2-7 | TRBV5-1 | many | CASRWSGTGAYEQYF | TGCGCCAGCAGATGGTCCGGGACAGGGGCCTACGAGCAGTACTTC
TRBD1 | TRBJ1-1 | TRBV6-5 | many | CASSLGQPYTEAFF | TGTGCCAGCAGTTTGGGACAGCCCTACACTGAAGCTTTCTTT
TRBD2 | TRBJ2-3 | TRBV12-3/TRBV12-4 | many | CASSFWTSGGARDTQYF | TGTGCCAGCAGTTTTTGGACTAGCGGGGGGGCGAGAGATACGCAGTATTTT
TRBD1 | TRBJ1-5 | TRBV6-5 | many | CASSKTGGFNQPQHF | TGTGCCAGCAGTAAGACAGGGGGGTTCAATCAGCCCCAGCATTTT
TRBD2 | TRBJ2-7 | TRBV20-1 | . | CSASGGLAGTYEQYF | TGCAGTGCTAGTGGCGGACTAGCGGGGACATACGAGCAGTACTTC
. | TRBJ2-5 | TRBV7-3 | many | CASSFSGLHQETQYF | TGTGCCAGCAGCTTTTCCGGACTCCATCAAGAGACCCAGTACTTC
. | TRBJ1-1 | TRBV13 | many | CASSLARPPNTEAFF | TGTGCCAGCAGCTTAGCCCGGCCCCCCAACACTGAAGCTTTCTTT
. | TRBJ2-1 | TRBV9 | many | CASSVSESYNEQFF | TGTGCCAGCAGCGTTAGCGAGTCCTACAATGAGCAGTTCTTC
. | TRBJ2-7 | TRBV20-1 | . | CSARARRGQGEQYF | TGCAGTGCTAGGGCCCGCCGGGGTCAGGGCGAGCAGTACTTC
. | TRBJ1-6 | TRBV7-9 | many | CASTRGGNSPLHF | TGTGCCAGCACCCGGGGGGGGAATTCACCCCTCCACTTT
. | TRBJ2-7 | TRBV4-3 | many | CASSQDWGMSYEQYF | TGCGCCAGCAGCCAAGATTGGGGGATGTCCTACGAGCAGTACTTC
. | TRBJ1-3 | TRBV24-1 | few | CATGSSGNTIYF | TGTGCCACCGGAAGCTCTGGAAACACCATATATTTT
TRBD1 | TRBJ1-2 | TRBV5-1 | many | CASSPSGQGDYGYTF | TGCGCCAGCAGCCCCTCCGGACAGGGAGACTATGGCTACACCTTC
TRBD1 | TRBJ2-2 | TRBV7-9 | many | CASSVQSSGTGTGELFF | TGTGCCAGCAGCGTACAGAGCTCCGGGACAGGAACGGGGGAGCTGTTTTTT
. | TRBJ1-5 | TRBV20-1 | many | CSASFGSDQPQHF | TGCAGTGCTAGTTTTGGGTCGGATCAGCCCCAGCATTTT
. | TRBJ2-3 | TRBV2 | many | CASSIRRPGEFTDTQYF | TGTGCCAGCAGCATAAGACGGCCGGGCGAGTTCACAGATACGCAGTATTTT
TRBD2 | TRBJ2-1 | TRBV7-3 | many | CASSFLVENGGALFF | TGTGCCAGCAGTTTCTTAGTTGAAAACGGGGGGGCCCTGTTCTTC
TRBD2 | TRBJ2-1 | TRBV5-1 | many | CASSPLAGGTNEQFF | TGCGCCAGCAGCCCACTAGCGGGAGGAACGAATGAGCAGTTCTTC
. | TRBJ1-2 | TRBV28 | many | CASRETPGPQRLVYGYTF | TGTGCCAGCAGAGAGACGCCGGGACCCCAACGTCTCGTATATGGCTACACCTTC
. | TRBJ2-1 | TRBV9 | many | CASSVAITNSYNEQFF | TGTGCCAGCAGCGTAGCAATTACAAACTCCTACAATGAGCAGTTCTTC
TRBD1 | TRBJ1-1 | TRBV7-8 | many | CASSHGTGSGDTEAFF | TGTGCCAGCAGCCACGGGACAGGTAGTGGGGACACTGAAGCTTTCTTT
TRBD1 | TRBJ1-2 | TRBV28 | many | CASSSNRGPNYGYTF | TGTGCCAGCAGTTCCAACAGGGGGCCTAACTATGGCTACACCTTC
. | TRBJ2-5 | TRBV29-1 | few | CSVETTTGETQYF | TGCAGCGTTGAAACTACCACGGGGGAGACCCAGTACTTC